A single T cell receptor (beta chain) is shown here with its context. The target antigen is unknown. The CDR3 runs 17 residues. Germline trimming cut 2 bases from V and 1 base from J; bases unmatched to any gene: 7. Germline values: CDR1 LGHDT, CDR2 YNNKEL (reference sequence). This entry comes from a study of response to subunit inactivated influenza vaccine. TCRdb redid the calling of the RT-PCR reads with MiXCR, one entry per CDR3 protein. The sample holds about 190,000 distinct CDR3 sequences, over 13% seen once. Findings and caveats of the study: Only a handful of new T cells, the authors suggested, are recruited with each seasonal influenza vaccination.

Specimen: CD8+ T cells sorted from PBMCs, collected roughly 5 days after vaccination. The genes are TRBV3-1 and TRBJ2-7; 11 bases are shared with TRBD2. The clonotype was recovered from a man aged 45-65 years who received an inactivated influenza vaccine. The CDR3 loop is CASSQSSWTSGSYEQYF. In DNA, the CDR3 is TGTGCCAGCAGCCAATCCTCTTGGACTAGCGGGTCCTACGAGCAGTACTTC.